The clone carrying this T cell receptor beta chain was counted only a few times. Its target is unknown. The record originates from a study of cytomegalovirus exposure and HLA in healthy donors. Profiling relied on immunoSEQ multiplex PCR, and the TCRdb table lists in-frame clones only, not all of them. The table shows tens of thousands of clones, with roughly 92% occurring only once. Unmatched junction bases numbered 5, after V lost 4 bases and J lost 4 bases. The germline V gene encodes CDR1 WSHSY and CDR2 SAAADI. This CDR3 is built from 15 residues. Study results and caveats: High specificity and sensitivity for cytomegalovirus status were reported for the classifier. The study flagged 150 to 200 TCR beta chains as cytomegalovirus-associated.

The origin of this receptor is a young woman in good health and CMV-seropositive. The chain couples TRBV10-2 to TRBJ2-7; 12 bases align to TRBD2. The sequenced sample consisted of PBMCs. This CDR3 is CASSVGLAGSYEQYF. In DNA form, the CDR3 reads TGCGCCAGCAGTGTTGGACTAGCGGGGTCTTACGAGCAGTACTTC.